The rows below give T cell receptor beta chains drawn from one sample of a study of T cell clones after liver transplantation. TCRdb keeps only in-frame clones here, not all; method: immunoSEQ multiplex PCR. The sample includes about 71,000 clones, 75% to 85% seen only once; the top ten take 0.65% to 0.85%. The input for sequencing was CD4+ T cells from blood, taken 12 months after liver transplant. The receptors here all came from a human patient who received a liver transplant. The graft donor may have contributed some T cells. Each CDR3 is given with its conserved first and last residue. D genes are given only for firm matches. Only part of the rows carry a size: once, few, many, or a class if the clone is expanded.

v_gene,abundance,j_gene,d_gene,CDR3nt,CDR3aa
TRBV5-1,.,TRBJ2-7,.,TGCGCCAGCAGCTTGGGCGGGGGCCTCTACGAGCAGTACTTC,CASSLGGGLYEQYF
TRBV2,once,TRBJ1-1,.,TGTGCCAGCACCCTACAAGCAAAGAACACTGAAGCTTTCTTT,CASTLQAKNTEAFF
TRBV7-9,medium-sized,TRBJ1-1,.,TGTGCCAGCAGCCCGCCCAGGAGAATGAACACTGAAGCTTTCTTT,CASSPPRRMNTEAFF
TRBV11-2,few,TRBJ2-7,.,TGTGCCAGCAGCCGGGGATACGAGCAGTACTTC,CASSRGYEQYF
TRBV19,.,TRBJ2-7,TRBD1,TGTGCCAGTAGTAGCCAAACAGGGGTCTACGAGCAGTACTTC,CASSSQTGVYEQYF
TRBV27,.,TRBJ2-4,.,TGTGCCAGCAGTTTATCGGTCCAGATAGCCAAAAACATTCAGTACTTC,CASSLSVQIAKNIQYF
TRBV2,.,TRBJ1-5,.,TGTGCCAGCGGCCAGGAGTCTTATCAGCCCCAGCATTTT,CASGQESYQPQHF
TRBV5-4,.,TRBJ2-7,.,TGTGCCAGCAGCTCGCCGGACTATTACGAGCAGTACTTC,CASSSPDYYEQYF
TRBV29-1,.,TRBJ2-2,.,TGCAGCGTTGAAGACCGGTTCAACACCGGGGAGCTGTTTTTT,CSVEDRFNTGELFF
TRBV6-5,.,TRBJ1-4,.,TGTGCCAGCAGACCCGACCCTAATGAAAAACTGTTTTTT,CASRPDPNEKLFF
TRBV11-3,.,TRBJ2-2,TRBD2,TGTGCCAGCAGCCCCGGGACTACCAGGAACGGGGAGCTGTTTTTT,CASSPGTTRNGELFF
TRBV5-7,.,TRBJ2-5,.,TGTGCCAGCAGCTTGGGGCATCAGGGGTCGGAGACCCAGTACTTC,CASSLGHQGSETQYF
TRBV28,few,TRBJ1-1,.,TGTGCCAGCACCCCCGGCGGTAAGAACTCTGAAGCTTTCTTT,CASTPGGKNSEAFF
TRBV4-3,.,TRBJ2-1,TRBD2,TGCGCCAGCAGCCGGGGACTAGCGGGCGCGGGTAGAGACAATGAGCAGTTCTTC,CASSRGLAGAGRDNEQFF
TRBV7-9,.,TRBJ2-1,TRBD2,TGTGCCAGCAGCTTCGGGACTAGCGACAATGAGCAGTTCTTC,CASSFGTSDNEQFF
TRBV14,.,TRBJ1-5,.,TGTGCCCTTCGGACTCGATTCCAGCCCCAGCATTTT,CALRTRFQPQHF
TRBV28,.,TRBJ2-3,TRBD2,TGTGCCAGCAGTTTAGTTCCAGCGGGATTTACGCAGTATTTT,CASSLVPAGFTQYF
TRBV9,.,TRBJ2-1,.,TGTGCCAGCAGCGTAGGTAGGAATGAGCAGTTCTTC,CASSVGRNEQFF
TRBV6-6,once,TRBJ2-7,.,TGTGCCAGCAGCCAGAGTAGGCTCGGCGAGCAGTACTTC,CASSQSRLGEQYF
TRBV7-2,.,TRBJ2-7,.,TGTGCCAGCAGCTTAGTAGGGCGTTCCTACGAGCAGTACTTC,CASSLVGRSYEQYF
TRBV5-1,once,TRBJ1-1,.,TGCGCCAGCAGCGGCGGACAGCTTAACTCTGAAGCTTTCTTT,CASSGGQLNSEAFF
TRBV5-1,.,TRBJ2-1,TRBD1,TGCGCCAGCAGGTGGGGGACAGGGGGCATCTATGAGCAGTTCTTC,CASRWGTGGIYEQFF
TRBV28,.,TRBJ2-1,TRBD2,TGTGCCACCGGACTAGCGGGAGGGGATGAGCAGTTCTTC,CATGLAGGDEQFF
TRBV27,.,TRBJ2-1,TRBD1,TGTGCCAGCAGCGATTTTTCCGGGACAGGGGTAAAGGATGAGCAGTTCTTC,CASSDFSGTGVKDEQFF
TRBV18,.,TRBJ1-2,.,TGTGCCAGCTCACCACAGGAGGACTATGGCTACACCTTC,CASSPQEDYGYTF
TRBV27,.,TRBJ2-3,.,TGTGCCAGCAGTTTACAGGGGTCGACAGATACGCAGTATTTT,CASSLQGSTDTQYF
TRBV5-1,.,TRBJ2-5,.,TGCGCCAGCAGTACGCAGGTCGGTATTGAGACCCAGTACTTC,CASSTQVGIETQYF
TRBV5-4,.,TRBJ2-7,TRBD2,TGTGCCAGCAGTGAGGCTAGCGGGAGAAGGGGCTACGAGCAGTACTTC,CASSEASGRRGYEQYF
TRBV6-1,.,TRBJ2-1,.,TGTGCCAGCAGTGAAGGAGCTGAGCAGTTCTTC,CASSEGAEQFF
TRBV7-9,.,TRBJ2-7,.,TGTGCCAGCAGCTTAGTCCTCACAGGGACCAACGAGCAGTACTTC,CASSLVLTGTNEQYF
TRBV2,.,TRBJ1-4,TRBD1,TGTGCCAGCAGAGGGACAGGGTTTAATGAAAAACTGTTTTTT,CASRGTGFNEKLFF
TRBV7-9,few,TRBJ1-3,.,TGTGCCAGCAGCCTCGGAAACACCATATATTTT,CASSLGNTIYF
TRBV28,.,TRBJ1-2,.,TGTGCCAGCAGTCCAAAGGGCCTTCGGGGCTATGGCTACACCTTC,CASSPKGLRGYGYTF
TRBV2,.,TRBJ2-1,TRBD2,TGTGCCAGCATTCCGGGACTAGCGGGAAAACATGAGCAGTTCTTC,CASIPGLAGKHEQFF
TRBV5-1,.,TRBJ1-2,.,TGCGCCAGCAGCCCGGTCCCGGGGAACTATGGCTACACCTTC,CASSPVPGNYGYTF
TRBV28,.,TRBJ1-1,TRBD1,TGTGCCAGCACTGCAGGGGGCAGGTGGACTGAAGCTTTCTTT,CASTAGGRWTEAFF
TRBV6-5,.,TRBJ2-5,.,TGTGCCAGCAGTCTTACAGGGTTGGGGACCCAGTACTTC,CASSLTGLGTQYF
TRBV27,.,TRBJ2-7,TRBD1,TGTGCCAGCGGACCCCTCTCACGACAGGGGAGAGAGCAGTACTTC,CASGPLSRQGREQYF
TRBV12-5,.,TRBJ1-1,TRBD1,TGTGCTAGTGGCCGGACAGGGGCCACTGAAGCTTTCTTT,CASGRTGATEAFF
TRBV18,.,TRBJ1-1,.,TGTGCCAGCTCCCCCCTGGGGGGAACTGAAGCTTTCTTT,CASSPLGGTEAFF
TRBV5-1,.,TRBJ2-3,TRBD2,TGCGCCAGCTCGCTTACTAGCGGGACAGATACGCAGTATTTT,CASSLTSGTDTQYF
TRBV7-9,.,TRBJ1-1,.,TGTGCCAGCAGCTCCCCTAACATGAACACTGAAGCTTTCTTT,CASSSPNMNTEAFF
TRBV7-9,.,TRBJ2-3,.,TGTGCCAGCGGCAACCAAGGGGGGCTCACAGATACGCAGTATTTT,CASGNQGGLTDTQYF
TRBV19,.,TRBJ1-2,.,TGTGCCAGTAGAGTGTTGGGGCAGGTGGATGGCTACACCTTC,CASRVLGQVDGYTF
TRBV7-2,.,TRBJ2-3,TRBD2,TGTGCCAGCGGGGGAGGGCTAGCGGGTTCCAGCACAGATACGCAGTATTTT,CASGGGLAGSSTDTQYF
TRBV7-9,.,TRBJ1-2,.,TGTGCCAGCAGTCATGACGGGGATGGCTACACCTTC,CASSHDGDGYTF